This T cell receptor beta chain was captured in a study of cytomegalovirus exposure and HLA in healthy donors. Study details: Prior work identified about 120 million unique TCR beta sequences in about 179 million T cells.

For this clone: The target antigen is unknown.

The study ran its PCR with 60 Vbeta and 13 Jbeta primers. Sequenced by immunoSEQ multiplex PCR; TCRdb stores in-frame clones only, minus some. The sample has 180,000 or so clones; roughly 82% are singletons. The ends lost 2 bases at V and 5 bases at J; junction bases unmatched: 8. The CDR3 runs to 16 residues. Germline-derived CDR1 and CDR2 are MNHEY and SVGAGI. Broader study findings: It was reported that TCR beta sequences correctly inferred the HLA-A and HLA-B alleles for most subjects.

The TCR originated in a man aged 40-49 years in good health and CMV-seronegative. Sequenced: PBMCs. The V call is TRBV6-5, the J call TRBJ2-7, with TRBD1 matching over 11 bases. The CDR3 nucleotides are TGTGCCAGCAGTTACCACTCGGGGGACAGGGGGGACGAGCAGTACTTC. This sequence encodes CASSYHSGDRGDEQYF.